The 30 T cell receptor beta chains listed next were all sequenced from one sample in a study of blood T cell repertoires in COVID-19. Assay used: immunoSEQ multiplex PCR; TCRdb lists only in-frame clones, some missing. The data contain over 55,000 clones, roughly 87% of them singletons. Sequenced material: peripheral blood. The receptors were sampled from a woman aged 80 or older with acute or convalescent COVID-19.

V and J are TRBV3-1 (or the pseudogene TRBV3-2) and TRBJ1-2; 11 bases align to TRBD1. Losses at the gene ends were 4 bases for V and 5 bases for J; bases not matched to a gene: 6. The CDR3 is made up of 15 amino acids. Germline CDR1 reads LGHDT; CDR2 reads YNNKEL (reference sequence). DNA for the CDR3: TGTGCCAGCAGCCCCGGCGGACAGGGGGCTTATGGCTACACCTTC. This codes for CASSPGGQGAYGYTF.

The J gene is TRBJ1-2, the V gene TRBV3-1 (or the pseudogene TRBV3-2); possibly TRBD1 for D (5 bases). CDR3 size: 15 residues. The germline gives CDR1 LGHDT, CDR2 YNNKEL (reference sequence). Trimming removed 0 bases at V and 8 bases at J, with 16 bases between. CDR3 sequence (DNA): TGTGCCAGCAGCCAAGACCGGGGAGGGAGGGGAGGCTACACCTTC. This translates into CASSQDRGGRGGYTF.

Here the CDR3 reads CASSHARGMGDTQYF. The CDR3 DNA reads TGTGCCAGCAGCCACGCTCGGGGGATGGGGGATACGCAGTATTTT. V is TRBV3-1 (or the pseudogene TRBV3-2) and J is TRBJ2-3, with a tentative D call TRBD2 (6 bases). The CDR3 is made up of 15 amino acids. Germline V gives CDR1 LGHDT, CDR2 YNNKEL (reference sequence). Trimming cost V 3 bases and J 6 bases, with 16 bases left between them.

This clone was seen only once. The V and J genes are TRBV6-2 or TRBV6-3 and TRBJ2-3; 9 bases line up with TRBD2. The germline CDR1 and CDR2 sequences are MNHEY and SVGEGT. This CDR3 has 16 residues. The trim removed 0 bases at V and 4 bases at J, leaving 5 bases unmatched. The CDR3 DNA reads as TGTGCCAGCAGTTACTCGAAGGGACTAGCCCCAGATACGCAGTATTTT. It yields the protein CASSYSKGLAPDTQYF.

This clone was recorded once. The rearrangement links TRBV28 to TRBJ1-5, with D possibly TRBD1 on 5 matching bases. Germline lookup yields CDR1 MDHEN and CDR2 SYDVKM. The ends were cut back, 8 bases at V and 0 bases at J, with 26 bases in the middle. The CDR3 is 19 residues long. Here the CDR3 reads CASLGAGPTTRYSNQPQHF. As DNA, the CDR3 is TGTGCCAGCTTAGGGGCCGGGCCTACTACCCGGTATAGCAATCAGCCCCAGCATTTT.

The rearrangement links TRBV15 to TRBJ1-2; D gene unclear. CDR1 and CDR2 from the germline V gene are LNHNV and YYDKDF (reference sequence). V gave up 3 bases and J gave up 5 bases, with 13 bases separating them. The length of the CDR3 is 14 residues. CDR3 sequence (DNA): TGTGCCACCAGCAGGGATACAGTCACATATGGCTACACCTTC. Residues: CATSRDTVTYGYTF.

CDR3 residues: CASSRDSASYEQYF. For the CDR3, the DNA is TGCGCCAGCAGCCGGGACAGTGCCTCCTACGAGCAGTACTTC. The rearrangement uses TRBV5-1 and TRBJ2-7; TRBD1 aligns across 7 bases. The CDR3 spans 14 residues. V lost 4 bases to trimming and J lost 0 bases; unmatched junction nucleotides: 4. CDR1 and CDR2 from the germline V gene are SGHRS and YFSETQ.

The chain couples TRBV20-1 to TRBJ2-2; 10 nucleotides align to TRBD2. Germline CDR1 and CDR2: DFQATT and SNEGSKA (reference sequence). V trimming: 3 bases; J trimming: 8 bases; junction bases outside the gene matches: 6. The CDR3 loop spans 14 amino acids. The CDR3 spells CSASQREGLGELFF. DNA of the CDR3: TGCAGTGCTAGTCAGCGGGAGGGCCTGGGGGAGCTGTTTTTT.

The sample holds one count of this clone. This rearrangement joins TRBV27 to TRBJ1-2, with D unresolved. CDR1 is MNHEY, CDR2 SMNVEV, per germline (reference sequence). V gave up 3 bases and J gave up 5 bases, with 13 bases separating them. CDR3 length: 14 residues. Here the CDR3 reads CASSFGEQAYGYTF. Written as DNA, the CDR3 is TGTGCCAGCAGTTTTGGCGAGCAGGCTTATGGCTACACCTTC.

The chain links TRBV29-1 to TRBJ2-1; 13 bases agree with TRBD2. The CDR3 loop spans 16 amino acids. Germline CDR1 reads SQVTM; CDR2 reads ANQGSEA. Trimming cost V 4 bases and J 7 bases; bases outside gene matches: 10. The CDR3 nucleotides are TGCAGCGTTGTGACTAGCGGGGGGCCCCCTCGGAATGAGCAGTTCTTC. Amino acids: CSVVTSGGPPRNEQFF.

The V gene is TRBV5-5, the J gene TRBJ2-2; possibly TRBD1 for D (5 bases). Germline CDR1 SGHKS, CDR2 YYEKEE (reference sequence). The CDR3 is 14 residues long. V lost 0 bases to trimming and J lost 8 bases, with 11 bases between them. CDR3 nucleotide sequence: TGTGCCAGCAGCTTGGGGCCCTACAGGGGGGAGCTGTTTTTT. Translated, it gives CASSLGPYRGELFF. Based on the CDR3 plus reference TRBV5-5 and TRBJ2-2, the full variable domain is DAGVTQSPTHLIKTRGQQVTLRCSPISGHKSVSWYQQVLGQGPQFIFQYYEKEERGRGNFPDRFSARQFPNYSSELNVNALLLGDSALYLCASSLGPYRGELFFGEGSRLTVL.

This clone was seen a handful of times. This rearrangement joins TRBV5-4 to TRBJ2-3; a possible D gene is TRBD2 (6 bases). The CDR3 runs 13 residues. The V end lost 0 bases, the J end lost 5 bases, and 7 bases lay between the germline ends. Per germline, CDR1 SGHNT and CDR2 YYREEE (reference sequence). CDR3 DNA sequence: TGTGCCAGCAGCTTGGCGGGGGTAGATACGCAGTATTTT. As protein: CASSLAGVDTQYF.

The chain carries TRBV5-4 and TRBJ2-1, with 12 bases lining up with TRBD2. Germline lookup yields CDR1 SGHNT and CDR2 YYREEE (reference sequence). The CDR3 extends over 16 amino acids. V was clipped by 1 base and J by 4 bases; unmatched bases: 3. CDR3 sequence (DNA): TGTGCCAGCAGCTTGTCTAGCGGGGGGGCTTACAATGAGCAGTTCTTC. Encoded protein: CASSLSSGGAYNEQFF.

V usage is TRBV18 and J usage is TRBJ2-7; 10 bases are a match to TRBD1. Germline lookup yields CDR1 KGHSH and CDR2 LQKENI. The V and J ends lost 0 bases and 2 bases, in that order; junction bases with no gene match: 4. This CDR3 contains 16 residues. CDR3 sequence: CASSPPGQGSTYEQYF. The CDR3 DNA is TGTGCCAGCTCACCACCGGGACAGGGGTCGACCTACGAGCAGTACTTC. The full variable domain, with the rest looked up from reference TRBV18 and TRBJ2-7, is NAGVMQNPRHLVRRRGQEARLRCSPMKGHSHVYWYRQLPEEGLKFMVYLQKENIIDESGMPKERFSAEFPKEGPSILRIQQVVRGDSAAYFCASSPPGQGSTYEQYFGPGTRLTVT.

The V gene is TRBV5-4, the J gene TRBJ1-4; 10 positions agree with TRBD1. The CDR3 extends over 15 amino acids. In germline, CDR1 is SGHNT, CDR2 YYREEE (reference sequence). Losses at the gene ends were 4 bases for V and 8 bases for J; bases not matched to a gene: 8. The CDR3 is CASSLSGTGDEKLFF. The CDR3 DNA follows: TGTGCCAGCAGCCTCTCAGGGACAGGGGACGAAAAACTGTTTTTT.

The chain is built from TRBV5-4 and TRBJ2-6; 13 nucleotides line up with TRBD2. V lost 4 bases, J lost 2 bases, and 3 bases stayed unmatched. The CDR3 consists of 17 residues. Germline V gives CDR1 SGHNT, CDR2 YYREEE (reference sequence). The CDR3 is CASSGGLAGTGANVLTF. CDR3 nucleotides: TGTGCCAGCAGCGGGGGACTAGCGGGAACTGGGGCCAACGTCCTGACTTTC.

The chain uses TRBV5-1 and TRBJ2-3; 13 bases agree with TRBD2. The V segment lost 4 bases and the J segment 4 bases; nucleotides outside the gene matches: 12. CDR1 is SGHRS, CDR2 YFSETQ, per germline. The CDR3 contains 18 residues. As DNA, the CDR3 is TGCGCCAGCAGCAGACTAGCGGGGGGCCTCGCAGGTTCAGATACGCAGTATTTT. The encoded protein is CASSRLAGGLAGSDTQYF. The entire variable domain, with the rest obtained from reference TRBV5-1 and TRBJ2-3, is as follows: KAGVTQTPRYLIKTRGQQVTLSCSPISGHRSVSWYQQTPGQGLQFLFEYFSETQRNKGNFPGRFSGRQFSNSRSEMNVSTLELGDSALYLCASSRLAGGLAGSDTQYFGPGTRLTVL.

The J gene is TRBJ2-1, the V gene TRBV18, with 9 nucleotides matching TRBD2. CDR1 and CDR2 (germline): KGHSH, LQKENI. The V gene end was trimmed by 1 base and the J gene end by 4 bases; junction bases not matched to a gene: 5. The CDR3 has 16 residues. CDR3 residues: CASSPLSGGTYNEQFF. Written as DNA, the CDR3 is TGTGCCAGCTCACCACTTAGCGGGGGAACATACAATGAGCAGTTCTTC.

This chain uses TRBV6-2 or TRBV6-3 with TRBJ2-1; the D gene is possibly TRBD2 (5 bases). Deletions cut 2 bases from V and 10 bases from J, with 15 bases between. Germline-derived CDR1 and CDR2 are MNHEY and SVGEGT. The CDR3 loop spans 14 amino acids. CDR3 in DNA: TGTGCCAGCAGTTACAGTGGGAGAATGTGGGAGCAGTTCTTC. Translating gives CASSYSGRMWEQFF.

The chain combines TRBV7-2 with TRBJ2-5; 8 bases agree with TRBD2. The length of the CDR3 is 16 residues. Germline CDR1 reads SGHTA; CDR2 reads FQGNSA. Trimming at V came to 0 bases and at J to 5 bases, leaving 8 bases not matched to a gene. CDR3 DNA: TGTGCCAGCAGCTTAGCGGTAGGGACTAGATGGGAGACCCAGTACTTC. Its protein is CASSLAVGTRWETQYF.

The CDR3 nucleotides are TGTGCCAGCAGCTCCCTGGGACTAGGTGGAGAGACCCAGTACTTC. It encodes CASSSLGLGGETQYF. The chain has TRBV27 and TRBJ2-5, with 8 bases aligning to TRBD2. The germline CDR1 and CDR2 sequences are MNHEY and SMNVEV (reference sequence). This CDR3 contains 15 residues. V lost 6 bases, J lost 4 bases, and 10 bases stayed unmatched.

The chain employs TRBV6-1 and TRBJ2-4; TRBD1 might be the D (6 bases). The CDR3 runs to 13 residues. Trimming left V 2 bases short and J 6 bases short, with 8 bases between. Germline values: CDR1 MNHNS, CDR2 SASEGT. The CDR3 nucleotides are TGTGCCAGCAGTGAAACAGGGAGAAACATTCAGTACTTC. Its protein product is CASSETGRNIQYF.

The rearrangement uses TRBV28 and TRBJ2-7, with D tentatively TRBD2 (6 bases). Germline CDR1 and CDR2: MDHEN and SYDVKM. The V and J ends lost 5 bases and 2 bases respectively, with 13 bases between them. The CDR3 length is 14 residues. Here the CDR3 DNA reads TGTGCCAGCAGTAACGGGGGACTCGCCTACGAGCAGTACTTC. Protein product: CASSNGGLAYEQYF.

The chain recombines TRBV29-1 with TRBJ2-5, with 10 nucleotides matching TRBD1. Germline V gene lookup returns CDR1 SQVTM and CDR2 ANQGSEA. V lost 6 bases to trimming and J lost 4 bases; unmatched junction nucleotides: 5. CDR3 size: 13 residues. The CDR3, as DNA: TGCAGCGTGGGACAGGGGTTTTTAGAGACCCAGTACTTC. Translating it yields CSVGQGFLETQYF.

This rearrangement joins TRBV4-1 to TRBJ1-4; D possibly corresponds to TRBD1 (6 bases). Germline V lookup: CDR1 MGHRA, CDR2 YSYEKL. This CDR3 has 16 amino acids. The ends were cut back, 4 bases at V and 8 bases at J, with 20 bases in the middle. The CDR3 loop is CASSRQGQGSQEKLFF. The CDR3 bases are TGCGCCAGCAGCCGCCAAGGGCAGGGGTCCCAGGAAAAACTGTTTTTT.

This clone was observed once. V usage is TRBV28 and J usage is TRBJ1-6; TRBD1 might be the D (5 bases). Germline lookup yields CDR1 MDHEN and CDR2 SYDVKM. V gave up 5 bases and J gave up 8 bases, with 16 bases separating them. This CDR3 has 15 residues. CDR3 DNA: TGTGCCAGCAGTGACTCGCGCCCGGGGGATTCACCCCTCCACTTT. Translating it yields CASSDSRPGDSPLHF.

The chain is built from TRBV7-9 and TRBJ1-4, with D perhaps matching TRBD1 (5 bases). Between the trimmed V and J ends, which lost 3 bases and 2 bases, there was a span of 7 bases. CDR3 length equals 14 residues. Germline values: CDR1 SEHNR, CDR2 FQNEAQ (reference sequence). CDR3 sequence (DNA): TGTGCCAGCAGCTTTGGGGCGACTAATGAAAAACTGTTTTTT. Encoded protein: CASSFGATNEKLFF.

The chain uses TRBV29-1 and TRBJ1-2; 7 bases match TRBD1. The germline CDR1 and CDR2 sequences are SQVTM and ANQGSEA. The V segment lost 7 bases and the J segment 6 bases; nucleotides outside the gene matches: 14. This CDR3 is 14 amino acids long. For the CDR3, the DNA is TGCAGCGCAACGACAAGGGGGCCCTCGGATGGCTACACCTTC. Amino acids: CSATTRGPSDGYTF.

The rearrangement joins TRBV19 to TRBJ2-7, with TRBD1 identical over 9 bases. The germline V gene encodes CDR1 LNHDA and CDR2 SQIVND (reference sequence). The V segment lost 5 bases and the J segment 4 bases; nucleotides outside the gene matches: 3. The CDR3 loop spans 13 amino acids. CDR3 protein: CASSPGTGYEQYF. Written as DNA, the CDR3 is TGTGCCAGTAGTCCCGGGACAGGGTACGAGCAGTACTTC. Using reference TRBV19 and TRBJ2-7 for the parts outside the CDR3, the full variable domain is DGGITQSPKYLFRKEGQNVTLSCEQNLNHDAMYWYRQDPGQGLRLIYYSQIVNDFQKGDIAEGYSVSREKKESFPLTVTSAQKNPTAFYLCASSPGTGYEQYFGPGTRLTVT.

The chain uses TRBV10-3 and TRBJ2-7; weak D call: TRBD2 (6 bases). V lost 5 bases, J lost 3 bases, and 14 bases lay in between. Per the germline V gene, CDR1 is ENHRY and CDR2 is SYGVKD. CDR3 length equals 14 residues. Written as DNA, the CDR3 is TGTGCCATCAGTCCTAGCGCTTCCATCTACGAGCAGTACTTC. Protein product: CAISPSASIYEQYF.